The 27 T cell receptor beta chains given below trace back to one sample, sequenced in a study of control samples from healthy donors and cancer patients. TCRdb's copy holds only in-frame clones and misses some; the assay was immunoSEQ multiplex PCR. Of about 29,000 clones listed, roughly 87% were seen once; the top ten hold 3% to 5%. The sequenced sample consisted of formalin-fixed, paraffin-embedded tissue. Receptor source: a female donor with melanoma.

The V gene is TRBV20-1, the J gene TRBJ2-1; D not certain. This CDR3 has 11 amino acids. Germline CDR1 DFQATT, CDR2 SNEGSKA (reference sequence). Trimming removed 5 bases at V and 11 bases at J, with 13 bases between. For the CDR3, the DNA is TGCAGTGCTTACAAAAGATTAAAGCAGTTCTTC. It translates to CSAYKRLKQFF.

There are a few counts of this clone. The chain has TRBV7-6 and TRBJ2-7; D is uncertain. The CDR3 loop spans 15 amino acids. Trimming shortened V by 5 bases and J by 0 bases, and 14 bases separated the two germline ends. Germline CDR1 and CDR2: SGHVS and FNYEAQ. CDR3 residues: CASSPSKYSSYEQYF. CDR3 bases: TGTGCCAGCAGCCCCTCAAAGTACTCCTCCTACGAGCAGTACTTC.

This rearrangement joins TRBV18 to TRBJ1-2, with D possibly TRBD1 on 5 matching bases. This CDR3 has 14 amino acids. Looked up from germline, CDR1 is KGHSH and CDR2 is LQKENI. The V gene lost 6 bases and the J gene lost 6 bases, with 17 bases spanning the gap. CDR3 region: CASSLARGADGYTF. DNA of the CDR3: TGTGCCAGCTCTCTTGCTCGGGGCGCGGATGGCTACACCTTC. Filled out from reference TRBV18 and TRBJ1-2, the complete variable domain reads NAGVMQNPRHLVRRRGQEARLRCSPMKGHSHVYWYRQLPEEGLKFMVYLQKENIIDESGMPKERFSAEFPKEGPSILRIQQVVRGDSAAYFCASSLARGADGYTFGSGTRLTVV.

The chain is built from TRBV27 and TRBJ2-1; 12 bases match TRBD1. Germline CDR1 and CDR2: MNHEY and SMNVEV (reference sequence). J gave up 9 bases and V 7 bases, and 13 bases lay outside the gene matches. The CDR3 has 16 residues. The CDR3 region has the DNA TGTGCCAGCATTCCGATGTCGGGACAGGGGGCCAGTGAGCAGTTCTTC. Translated: CASIPMSGQGASEQFF.

The table lists this clone with a few counts. The chain links TRBV11-2 to TRBJ1-1, with D hard to call. Germline loops: CDR1 SGHAT, CDR2 FQNNGV. The CDR3 spans 12 residues. The V end lost 1 base, the J end lost 4 bases, and 4 bases lay between the germline ends. CDR3 sequence (DNA): TGTGCCAGCAGCTTAGGGGTCACTGAAGCTTTCTTT. Its protein is CASSLGVTEAFF.

This chain connects TRBV4-2 to TRBJ2-6; TRBD1 agrees at 7 bases. V gave up 4 bases and J gave up 0 bases; unmatched junction bases: 6. The germline V gene encodes CDR1 LGHNA and CDR2 YNFKEQ. The CDR3 is 17 residues long. CDR3 residues: CASSLSGQVSGANVLTF. The CDR3 DNA reads as TGTGCCAGCAGCCTCTCAGGACAGGTCTCTGGGGCCAACGTCCTGACTTTC.

The V gene is TRBV7-6, the J gene TRBJ1-4, with D tentatively TRBD1 (6 bases). The germline CDR1 and CDR2 sequences are SGHVS and FNYEAQ. There are 15 residues in the CDR3. V dropped 2 bases and J dropped 3 bases, with 10 bases sitting between them. The CDR3 DNA sequence: TGTGCCAGCAGCTTAACGACAGGAGCTAATGAAAAACTGTTTTTT. It translates to CASSLTTGANEKLFF.

This chain joins TRBV9 and TRBJ2-3; 9 nucleotides agree with TRBD2. V shed 0 bases, J shed 2 bases, and the junction held 13 bases outside the gene matches. The germline V gene has CDR1 SGDLS and CDR2 YYNGEE. The CDR3 spans 19 residues. The chain's CDR3 is CASSVGGVAGALYTDTQYF. The CDR3 nucleotides are TGTGCCAGCAGCGTAGGAGGAGTAGCGGGAGCCCTTTACACAGATACGCAGTATTTT.

In its sample, this clone was seen once. It is unclear where the CDR3 begins or ends on the DNA, so no DNA is shown, and the CDR3 is as TCRdb lists it. The chain has TRBV6-1 and TRBJ2-7; whether TRBD1, the table's D call, matches the DNA was not checked. The CDR3 has 19 residues if both end residues are counted. CDR1 MNHNS and CDR2 SASEGT come from the germline V gene. The CDR3 reads CASSAVFGPGGHSSYEQYF.

The V and J genes are TRBV5-1 and TRBJ2-5; a possible D gene is TRBD1 (6 bases). The CDR3 is made up of 14 amino acids. V lost 0 bases, J lost 4 bases, and 10 bases lay in between. The germline V gene encodes CDR1 SGHRS and CDR2 YFSETQ. In DNA form, the CDR3 reads TGCGCCAGCAGCTTGGCGATGACAGGAGAGACCCAGTACTTC. Amino acids: CASSLAMTGETQYF.

The gene calls are TRBV6-6 and TRBJ1-2; possible D gene TRBD1, 5 bases. Germline loops: CDR1 MNHNY, CDR2 SVGAGI (reference sequence). CDR3 length: 17 residues. The germline V and J ends were trimmed by 5 bases and 0 bases, with 19 bases remaining between them. The CDR3 loop is CASSQLLGQGANYGYTF. CDR3 sequence (DNA): TGTGCCAGCAGTCAACTCCTCGGACAAGGTGCTAACTATGGCTACACCTTC.

This chain links TRBV7-9 with TRBJ2-3, with a tentative D call TRBD2 (7 bases). The ends were cut back, 3 bases at V and 6 bases at J, with 19 bases in the middle. CDR3 length: 16 amino acids. The germline V gene encodes CDR1 SEHNR and CDR2 FQNEAQ (reference sequence). As DNA, the CDR3 is TGTGCCAGCAGCTTTCTTTCCGTTAGGGGGGGCGATACGCAGTATTTT. Its protein product is CASSFLSVRGGDTQYF.

CDR3 sequence: CASRLAGGETQYF. The CDR3 DNA reads as TGTGCCAGCAGACTAGCGGGAGGAGAGACCCAGTACTTC. The chain couples TRBV7-9 to TRBJ2-5; 12 bases fit TRBD2. Germline V gene lookup returns CDR1 SEHNR and CDR2 FQNEAQ (reference sequence). This CDR3 spans 13 amino acids. Trimming took 6 bases from V and 4 from J; bases not matched to a gene: 0.

The chain has TRBV19 and TRBJ1-2, with unresolved D. Trimming cost V 3 bases and J 7 bases, with 6 bases left between them. CDR1 and CDR2 (germline): LNHDA, SQIVND (reference sequence). The CDR3 spans 11 residues. CDR3 in DNA: TGTGCCAGTAGTATCATGGGTGGCTACACCTTC. Amino acids: CASSIMGGYTF.

V gene TRBV7-9 combines with J gene TRBJ2-2, with TRBD1 as a possible D gene (7 bases). The CDR3 sequence is 15 residues long. Trimming took off 5 bases at V and 4 bases at J, with 14 bases between the two ends. The germline V gene encodes CDR1 SEHNR and CDR2 FQNEAQ (reference sequence). The chain's CDR3 is CASSVMQGGTGELFF. CDR3 in DNA: TGTGCCAGCAGCGTAATGCAGGGGGGCACCGGGGAGCTGTTTTTT.

The chain recombines TRBV18 with TRBJ1-1, with 7 bases lining up with TRBD1. The CDR3 has 15 amino acids. The V gene's germline CDR1 is KGHSH and CDR2 LQKENI. V lost 4 bases and J lost 6; bases outside the gene matches: 11. This chain's CDR3 is CASSLNTGDSAEAFF. The DNA of the CDR3 is TGTGCCAGCTCACTCAACACAGGGGATTCGGCTGAAGCTTTCTTT.

Only one count was recorded for this clone. This chain uses TRBV5-4 with TRBJ1-1; TRBD1 aligns across 7 bases. The V gene's germline CDR1 is SGHNT and CDR2 YYREEE (reference sequence). The CDR3 spans 14 residues. The V segment lost 6 bases and the J segment 4 bases; nucleotides outside the gene matches: 9. The DNA of the CDR3 is TGTGCCAGCACCTTACAGGGGATAAGCACTGAAGCTTTCTTT. This sequence encodes CASTLQGISTEAFF.

This chain uses TRBV4-1 with TRBJ1-6; D not resolved. Germline-derived CDR1 and CDR2 are MGHRA and YSYEKL. V was trimmed by 7 bases and J by 2 bases, leaving 15 bases between them. The CDR3 is made up of 16 amino acids. CDR3 coding DNA: TGCGCCAGCACCCCGGCTCGATCGACCTATAATTCACCCCTCCACTTT. It translates to CASTPARSTYNSPLHF.

The V gene is TRBV10-3, the J gene TRBJ2-3; D is unclear. The germline CDR1 and CDR2 sequences are ENHRY and SYGVKD. The CDR3 covers 15 residues. V shed 3 bases and J shed 0 bases, with 10 bases lying between them. This CDR3 is CAISDSGYSTDTQYF. The CDR3 DNA sequence: TGTGCCATCAGTGATTCCGGTTATAGCACAGATACGCAGTATTTT.

The chain links TRBV18 to TRBJ1-3, with D perhaps matching TRBD1 (5 bases). This CDR3 has 15 amino acids. CDR1 KGHSH and CDR2 LQKENI come from the germline V gene. V was shortened by 3 bases and J by 4 bases, with 13 bases between the two germline ends. Here the CDR3 reads CASSPQGRRGNTIYF. The CDR3 coding sequence is TGTGCCAGCTCACCCCAGGGAAGGAGAGGAAACACCATATATTTT.

The chain uses TRBV15 and TRBJ2-7, with a tentative D call TRBD2 (5 bases). The CDR3 totals 17 residues. V shed 1 base and J shed 7 bases, with 23 bases lying between them. The germline gives CDR1 LNHNV, CDR2 YYDKDF (reference sequence). The CDR3 reads CATSRVGSGVRPGEQYF. Written as DNA, the CDR3 is TGTGCCACCAGCAGAGTAGGGAGTGGTGTACGACCGGGGGAGCAGTACTTC. The whole variable domain, remainder taken from reference TRBV15 and TRBJ2-7, is DAMVIQNPRYQVTQFGKPVTLSCSQTLNHNVMYWYQQKSSQAPKLLFHYYDKDFNNEADTPDNFQSRRPNTSFCFLDIRSPGLGDTAMYLCATSRVGSGVRPGEQYFGPGTRLTVT.

The sample holds one count of this clone. V usage is TRBV5-1 and J usage is TRBJ1-6; 8 bases are a match to TRBD1. CDR3 length: 14 amino acids. V gave up 3 bases and J gave up 8 bases; unmatched junction bases: 4. CDR1 is SGHRS, CDR2 YFSETQ, per germline. The CDR3 loop reads CASSSTGADSPLHF. The CDR3 nucleotides read TGCGCCAGCAGCTCGACAGGGGCCGATTCACCCCTCCACTTT.

The chain joins TRBV10-1 to TRBJ2-2; D is ambiguous. The V end lost 8 bases, the J end lost 0 bases, and 7 bases lay between the germline ends. The CDR3 consists of 13 residues. Germline V CDR1 and CDR2: WNHNN, SYGVQD (reference sequence). Here the CDR3 reads CASGQPNTGELFF. DNA for the CDR3: TGCGCCAGCGGGCAGCCGAACACCGGGGAGCTGTTTTTT.

The chain recombines TRBV7-8 with TRBJ1-1; D gene unclear. The CDR3 sequence is 14 residues long. Germline CDR1 reads SGHVS; CDR2 reads FQNEAQ. V lost 5 bases to trimming and J lost 5 bases, with 15 bases between them. The CDR3 sequence: CASSLGVRNTEAFF. In nucleotides, the CDR3 is TGTGCCAGCAGCCTAGGAGTGAGGAATACTGAAGCTTTCTTT.

This sequence joins TRBV5-6 and TRBJ2-4; D perhaps matches TRBD1 (6 bases). V was pared by 4 bases and J by 5 bases, with 10 bases between. From germline, CDR1 is SGHDT and CDR2 YYEEEE. The CDR3 has 13 amino acids. This CDR3 reads CASSPGAENIQYF. CDR3 nucleotides: TGTGCCAGCAGCCCAGGGGCGGAAAACATTCAGTACTTC.

The chain links TRBV11-1 to TRBJ2-7; D call uncertain. This CDR3 has 16 residues. CDR1 SGHAT and CDR2 FQDESV come from the germline V gene (reference sequence). With 5 bases removed from V and 2 bases from J, the gap between germline ends came to 19 bases. The CDR3 loop is CASSLEFSTTPYEQYF. The CDR3 DNA reads as TGTGCCAGCAGCCTAGAGTTCTCAACAACCCCCTACGAGCAGTACTTC.

V is TRBV19 and J is TRBJ2-7, with 13 nucleotides matching TRBD2. The length of the CDR3 is 17 residues. J lost 5 bases, V lost 7 bases, and 14 bases had no gene match. Germline loops: CDR1 LNHDA, CDR2 SQIVND (reference sequence). DNA for the CDR3: TGTGCCAGTACCATGGCGACCGGGACTAGCGGGACCCACGAGCAGTACTTC. Translating it yields CASTMATGTSGTHEQYF.